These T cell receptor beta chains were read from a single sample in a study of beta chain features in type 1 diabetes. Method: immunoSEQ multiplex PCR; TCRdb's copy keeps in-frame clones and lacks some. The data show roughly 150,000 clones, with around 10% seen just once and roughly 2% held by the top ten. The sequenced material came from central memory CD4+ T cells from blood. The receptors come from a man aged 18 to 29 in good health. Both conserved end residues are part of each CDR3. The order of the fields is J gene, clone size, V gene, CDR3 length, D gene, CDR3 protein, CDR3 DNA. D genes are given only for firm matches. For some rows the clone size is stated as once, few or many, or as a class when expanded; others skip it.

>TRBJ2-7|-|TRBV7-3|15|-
CASSPYQGYSYEQYF
TGTGCCAGCAGCCCGTACCAGGGGTACTCCTACGAGCAGTACTTC
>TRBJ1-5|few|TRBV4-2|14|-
CASSQDRVNQPQHF
TGTGCCAGCAGCCAAGACAGGGTCAATCAGCCCCAGCATTTT
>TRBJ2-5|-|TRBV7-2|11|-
CASSSVEAQYF
TGTGCCAGCAGCTCGGTGGAGGCCCAGTACTTC
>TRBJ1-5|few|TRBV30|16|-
CAWSVLSRGFNQPQHF
TGTGCCTGGAGTGTACTTAGTCGCGGATTCAATCAGCCCCAGCATTTT
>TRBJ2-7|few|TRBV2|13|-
CASSEYWGREQYF
TGTGCCAGCAGTGAATATTGGGGGCGCGAGCAGTACTTC
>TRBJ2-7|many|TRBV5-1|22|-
CASSLLPGQGEASGRLSYEQYF
TGCGCCAGCAGCTTGCTCCCGGGACAGGGGGAAGCTAGCGGGAGGCTGTCCTACGAGCAGTACTTC
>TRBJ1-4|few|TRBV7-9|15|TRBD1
CASSRQGKTNEKLFF
TGTGCCAGCAGCAGACAGGGAAAAACTAATGAAAAACTGTTTTTT
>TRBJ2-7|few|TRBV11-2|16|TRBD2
CASSLILKRGSYEQYF
TGTGCCAGCAGCTTAATTTTAAAGCGGGGCTCCTACGAGCAGTACTTC
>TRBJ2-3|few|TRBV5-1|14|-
CASRRGTSTDTQYF
TGCGCCAGCCGCCGGGGCACCAGCACAGATACGCAGTATTTT
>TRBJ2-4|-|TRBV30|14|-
CAWIGSLAKNIQYF
TGTGCCTGGATAGGCAGCTTAGCCAAAAACATTCAGTACTTC
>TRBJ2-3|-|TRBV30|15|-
CAWGGARGGTDTQYF
TGTGCCTGGGGAGGAGCGAGGGGGGGCACAGATACGCAGTATTTT
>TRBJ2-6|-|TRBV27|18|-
CASTKQGSHPSGANVLTF
TGTGCCAGCACCAAACAGGGAAGCCATCCCTCTGGGGCCAACGTCCTGACTTTC
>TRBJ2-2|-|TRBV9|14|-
CASSLNRDTGELFF
TGTGCCAGCAGCCTGAACAGGGACACCGGGGAGCTGTTTTTT
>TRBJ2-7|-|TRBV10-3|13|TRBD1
CAIRTGGSYEQYF
TGTGCCATCAGAACAGGGGGGAGCTACGAGCAGTACTTC
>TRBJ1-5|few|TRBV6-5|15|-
CAAASGSAGNQPQHF
TGTGCCGCAGCTTCAGGGTCTGCGGGCAATCAGCCCCAGCATTTT
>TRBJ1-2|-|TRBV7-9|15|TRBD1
CASSPSGGGGYGYTF
TGTGCCAGCAGTCCCTCAGGGGGCGGCGGATATGGCTACACCTTC
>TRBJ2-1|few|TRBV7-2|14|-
CASSLQQGRNEQFF
TGTGCCAGCAGCTTACAACAAGGCCGAAATGAGCAGTTCTTC
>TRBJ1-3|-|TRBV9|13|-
CASSVSQGNTIYF
TGTGCCAGCAGCGTCTCTCAGGGAAACACCATATATTTT
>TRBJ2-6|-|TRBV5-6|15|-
CASSLGIPGANVLTF
TGTGCCAGCAGCTTGGGAATACCTGGGGCCAACGTCCTGACTTTC
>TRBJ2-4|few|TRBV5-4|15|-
CASSLDSLAKNIQYF
TGTGCCAGCAGCCTGGACAGCTTAGCCAAAAACATTCAGTACTTC
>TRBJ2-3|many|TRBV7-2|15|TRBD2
CASSYTSGFTDTQYF
TGTGCCAGCAGTTATACTAGCGGGTTCACAGATACGCAGTATTTT
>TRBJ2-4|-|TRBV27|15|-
CASSLGGHSGNIQYF
TGTGCCAGCAGCCTCGGAGGGCATTCGGGAAACATTCAGTACTTC
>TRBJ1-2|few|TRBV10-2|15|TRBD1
CASSGKSGQGYGYTF
TGCGCCAGCAGTGGTAAATCGGGACAGGGCTATGGCTACACCTTC
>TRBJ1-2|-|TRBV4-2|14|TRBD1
CASSRPRQGLGYTF
TGTGCCAGCAGCCGCCCTCGACAGGGGCTTGGCTACACCTTC
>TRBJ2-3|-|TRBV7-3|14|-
CASSPGLETDTQYF
TGTGCCAGCAGCCCGGGACTGGAGACAGATACGCAGTATTTT
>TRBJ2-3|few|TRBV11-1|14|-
CASSSSGGAGTQYF
TGTGCCAGCAGCTCCAGTGGGGGCGCGGGGACGCAGTATTTT
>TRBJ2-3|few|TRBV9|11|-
CASSPKDTQYF
TGTGCCAGCAGTCCCAAAGATACGCAGTATTTT
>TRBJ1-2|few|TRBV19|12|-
CASSIQGGGYTF
TGTGCCAGTAGTATTCAGGGAGGTGGCTACACCTTC